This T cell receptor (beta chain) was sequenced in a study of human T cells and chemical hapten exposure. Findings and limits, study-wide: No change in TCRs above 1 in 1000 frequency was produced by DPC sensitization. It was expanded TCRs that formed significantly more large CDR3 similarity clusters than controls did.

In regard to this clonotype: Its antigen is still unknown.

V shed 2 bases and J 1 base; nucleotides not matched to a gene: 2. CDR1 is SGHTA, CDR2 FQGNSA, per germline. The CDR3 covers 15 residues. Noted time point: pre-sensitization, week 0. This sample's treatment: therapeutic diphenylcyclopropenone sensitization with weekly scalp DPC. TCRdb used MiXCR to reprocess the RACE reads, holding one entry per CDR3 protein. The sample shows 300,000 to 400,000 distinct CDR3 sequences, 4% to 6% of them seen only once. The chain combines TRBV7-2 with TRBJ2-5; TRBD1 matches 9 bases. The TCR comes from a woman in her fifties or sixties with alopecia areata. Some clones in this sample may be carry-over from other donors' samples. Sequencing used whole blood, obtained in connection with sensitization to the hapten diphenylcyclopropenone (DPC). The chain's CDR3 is CASSLMTGGQETQYF. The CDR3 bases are TGTGCCAGCAGCTTAATGACAGGGGGCCAAGAGACCCAGTACTTC.